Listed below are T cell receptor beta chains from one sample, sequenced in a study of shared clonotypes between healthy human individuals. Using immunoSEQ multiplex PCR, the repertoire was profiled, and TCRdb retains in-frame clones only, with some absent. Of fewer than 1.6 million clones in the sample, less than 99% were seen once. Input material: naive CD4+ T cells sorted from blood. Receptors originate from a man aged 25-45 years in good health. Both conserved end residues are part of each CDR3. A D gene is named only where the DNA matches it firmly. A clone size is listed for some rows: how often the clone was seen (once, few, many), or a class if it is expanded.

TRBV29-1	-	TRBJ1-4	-	CSVEAGGMGKLFF	TGCAGCGTTGAAGCCGGGGGGATGGGAAAACTGTTTTTT
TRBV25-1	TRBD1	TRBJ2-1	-	CASSTAGTGDNEQFF	TGTGCCAGCAGTACAGCCGGGACAGGAGATAATGAGCAGTTCTTC
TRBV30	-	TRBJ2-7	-	CAWSSRVYEQYF	TGTGCCTGGAGTAGTCGTGTCTACGAGCAGTACTTC
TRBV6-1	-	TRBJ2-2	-	CASSELQGTGELFF	TGTGCCAGCAGTGAATTGCAGGGAACCGGGGAGCTGTTTTTT
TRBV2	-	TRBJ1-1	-	CASSSDGRNTEAFF	TGTGCCAGCAGTTCGGACGGACGAAACACTGAAGCTTTCTTT
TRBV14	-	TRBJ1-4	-	CASSRQYEKLFF	TGTGCCAGCAGCCGGCAGTATGAAAAACTGTTTTTT
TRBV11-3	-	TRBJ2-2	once	CASSSIYTGELFF	TGTGCCAGCAGCTCAATCTACACCGGGGAGCTGTTTTTT
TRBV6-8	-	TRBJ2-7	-	CASSYQGLEGLRTNRNYEQYF	TGTGCCAGCAGTTATCAAGGTCTCGAAGGGTTGCGTACTAATCGGAACTACGAGCAGTACTTC
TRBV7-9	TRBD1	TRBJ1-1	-	CASSLRQGRTEAFF	TGTGCCAGCAGCCTCCGACAGGGACGCACTGAAGCTTTCTTT
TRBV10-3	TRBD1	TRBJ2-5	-	CAISDDGRGKETQYF	TGTGCCATCAGTGATGACGGCAGGGGGAAGGAGACCCAGTACTTC
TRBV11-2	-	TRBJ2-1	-	CASRVPFSYNEQFF	TGTGCCAGCCGCGTCCCTTTCTCCTACAATGAGCAGTTCTTC
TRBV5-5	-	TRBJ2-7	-	CASSLAGSYEQYF	TGTGCCAGCAGCTTGGCAGGCTCCTACGAGCAGTACTTC
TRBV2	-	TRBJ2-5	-	CASSGPRRLRGDRETQYF	TGTGCCAGCAGTGGCCCTCGGAGACTTAGGGGGGATAGGGAGACCCAGTACTTC
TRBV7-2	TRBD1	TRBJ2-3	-	CASSLNRGRGDTQYF	TGTGCCAGCAGTTTGAACAGGGGGCGCGGCGATACGCAGTATTTT
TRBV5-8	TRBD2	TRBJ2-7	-	CASSVAGGRAEQYF	TGTGCCAGCAGCGTGGCGGGAGGCCGGGCCGAGCAGTACTTC
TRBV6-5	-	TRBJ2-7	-	CASSPDKYYEQYF	TGTGCCAGTAGTCCAGACAAGTACTACGAGCAGTACTTC
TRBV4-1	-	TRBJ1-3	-	CASSQGFLNTIYF	TGCGCCAGCAGCCAAGGGTTCTTGAACACCATATATTTT
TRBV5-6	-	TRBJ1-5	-	CASSLAGGIQPQHF	TGTGCCAGCAGCTTGGCCGGGGGGATTCAGCCCCAGCATTTT
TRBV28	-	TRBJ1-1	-	CASSFGAGMGTEAFF	TGTGCCAGCAGTTTTGGGGCAGGGATGGGCACTGAAGCTTTCTTT
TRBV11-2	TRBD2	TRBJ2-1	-	CASSLSGRANEQFF	TGTGCCAGCAGCCTTAGCGGGAGGGCCAATGAGCAGTTCTTC
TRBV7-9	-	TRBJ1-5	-	CASSLVGGANQPQHF	TGTGCCAGCAGCCTAGTGGGGGGGGCGAATCAGCCCCAGCATTTT
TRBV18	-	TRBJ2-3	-	CASLARWTKITGDTQYF	TGTGCCAGCTTGGCGCGGTGGACAAAGATCACGGGGGATACGCAGTATTTT
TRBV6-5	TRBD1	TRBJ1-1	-	CASSKRQGKNTEAFF	TGTGCCAGCAGTAAACGACAGGGGAAGAACACTGAAGCTTTCTTT
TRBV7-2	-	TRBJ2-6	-	CASSLGAGEGGANVLTF	TGTGCCAGCAGCTTAGGGGCAGGGGAAGGTGGGGCCAACGTCCTGACTTTC
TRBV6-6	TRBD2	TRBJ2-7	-	CASSFGGSGAYEQYF	TGTGCCAGCAGTTTCGGAGGGAGCGGGGCCTACGAGCAGTACTTC